The 32 T cell receptor beta chains in this list originate from one sample, sequenced in a study of shared T cell receptors in the human thymus. Generated by immunoSEQ multiplex PCR, the TCRdb table keeps only in-frame clones and is missing some. The sample holds 650,000 to 950,000 clones, 80% to 90% seen once. This same sample was also part of a study on human thymus T cells.

Material: thymocytes. Every receptor here comes from a girl under three years old with a congenital heart defect.

The chain couples TRBV5-6 to TRBJ2-2; 7 positions agree with TRBD1. The CDR3 extends over 15 amino acids. Trimming cost V 4 bases and J 4 bases; bases outside gene matches: 7. Germline lookup yields CDR1 SGHDT and CDR2 YYEEEE. The CDR3, as DNA: TGTGCCAGCAGCGACACCGACAGGGTCACCGGGGAGCTGTTTTTT. It encodes CASSDTDRVTGELFF.

The V gene is TRBV29-1, the J gene TRBJ2-3; TRBD1 matches 9 bases. The V segment lost 3 bases and the J segment 1 base; nucleotides outside the gene matches: 11. Germline-derived CDR1 and CDR2 are SQVTM and ANQGSEA. The CDR3 loop spans 17 amino acids. The CDR3 DNA reads TGCAGCGTTGAGTTGGGATTTGGGGACAGGGGCACAGATACGCAGTATTTT. Amino acid sequence: CSVELGFGDRGTDTQYF.

This chain links TRBV4-1 with TRBJ1-4; 7 bases map to TRBD1. The CDR3 consists of 18 residues. Germline values: CDR1 MGHRA, CDR2 YSYEKL. With V trimmed by 3 bases and J by 9 bases, 19 bases remained unmatched. CDR3 residues: CASSHPPKHRGQRQKLFF. The DNA for the CDR3 is TGCGCCAGCAGCCACCCGCCAAAGCACAGGGGTCAAAGGCAAAAACTGTTTTTT.

The rearrangement joins TRBV15 to TRBJ2-6; no reliable D call. The V end was cut by 5 bases, the J end by 8 bases, with 13 bases between. The CDR3 is 14 residues long. The germline gives CDR1 LNHNV, CDR2 YYDKDF (reference sequence). The CDR3 sequence: CATSRQDGPNVLTF. CDR3 bases: TGTGCCACCAGCCGACAAGACGGTCCCAACGTCCTGACTTTC.

This clone has just one count. The gene calls are TRBV5-8 and TRBJ2-5; 13 nucleotides line up with TRBD2. Trimming took 0 bases from V and 4 from J; bases not matched to a gene: 9. Germline values: CDR1 SGHTS, CDR2 YDEGEE. The CDR3 loop spans 18 amino acids. CDR3: CASSLVSTGLAGLETQYF. The CDR3 DNA reads as TGTGCCAGCAGCTTGGTCTCAACGGGACTAGCGGGGTTAGAGACCCAGTACTTC.

This clone has just a few counts. This chain links TRBV29-1 with TRBJ1-2; no definite D call. Germline CDR1 and CDR2: SQVTM and ANQGSEA. The CDR3 extends over 11 amino acids. Trimming stripped 2 bases from V and 5 bases from J, with 6 bases between. CDR3 residues: CSVEQLYGYTF. CDR3 DNA sequence: TGCAGCGTTGAACAGTTATATGGCTACACCTTC.

The gene calls are TRBV16 and TRBJ2-7, with TRBD1 as a possible D gene (5 bases). Germline V gives CDR1 KGHSY, CDR2 FQNENV. V lost 2 bases and J 4 bases, leaving 15 bases between the germline ends. The CDR3 is made up of 15 amino acids. Here the CDR3 DNA reads TGTGCCAGCAGCCAAAGGTCCAGGGCCTCTTACGAGCAGTACTTC. Translation: CASSQRSRASYEQYF.

V usage is TRBV6-5 and J usage is TRBJ2-3, with D possibly being TRBD2 (6 bases). Germline V gene lookup returns CDR1 MNHEY and CDR2 SVGAGI. The CDR3 has 16 amino acids. The V end was cut by 2 bases, the J end by 0 bases, with 12 bases between. The DNA of the CDR3 is TGTGCCAGCAGTTACCACGGGAGTCGAAGCACAGATACGCAGTATTTT. Amino acid sequence: CASSYHGSRSTDTQYF.

The chain couples TRBV19 to TRBJ1-1, with a tentative D call TRBD1 (5 bases). V lost 4 bases to trimming and J lost 5 bases, with 23 bases between them. The germline CDR1 and CDR2 sequences are LNHDA and SQIVND (reference sequence). CDR3 length: 17 amino acids. The CDR3 here is CASSSIPRACNGTEAFF. CDR3 in DNA: TGTGCCAGTAGTAGTATCCCCAGGGCCTGCAATGGGACTGAAGCTTTCTTT. The full variable domain, completed using reference TRBV19 and TRBJ1-1, is DGGITQSPKYLFRKEGQNVTLSCEQNLNHDAMYWYRQDPGQGLRLIYYSQIVNDFQKGDIAEGYSVSREKKESFPLTVTSAQKNPTAFYLCASSSIPRACNGTEAFFGQGTRLTVV.

V gene TRBV5-1 combines with J gene TRBJ2-7; weak D call: TRBD1 (6 bases). V was clipped by 4 bases and J by 4 bases, with 12 bases between them. This CDR3 spans 13 amino acids. CDR1 and CDR2 from the germline V gene are SGHRS and YFSETQ. CDR3 nucleotide sequence: TGCGCCAGCAGCCCTACTAGGGGGTACGAGCAGTACTTC. It is translated as CASSPTRGYEQYF.

The gene calls are TRBV12-5 and TRBJ1-5, with D possibly being TRBD1 (5 bases). The CDR3 is made up of 18 amino acids. The germline CDR1 and CDR2 sequences are LGHNT and FRNRAP. V gave up 0 bases and J gave up 0 bases, with 15 bases separating them. CDR3 amino acids: CASGLVGEESFSNQPQHF. The CDR3 DNA reads TGTGCTAGTGGTTTGGTAGGGGAAGAGAGTTTTAGCAATCAGCCCCAGCATTTT. The full variable domain, its missing parts supplied by reference TRBV12-5 and TRBJ1-5, is DARVTQTPRHKVTEMGQEVTMRCQPILGHNTVFWYRQTMMQGLELLAYFRNRAPLDDSGMPKDRFSAEMPDATLATLKIQPSEPRDSAVYFCASGLVGEESFSNQPQHFGDGTRLSIL.

The V call is TRBV28, the J call TRBJ2-5, with a tentative D call TRBD2 (6 bases). This CDR3 is 16 amino acids long. The germline V gene encodes CDR1 MDHEN and CDR2 SYDVKM. V was shortened by 4 bases and J by 2 bases, with 17 bases between the two germline ends. The CDR3 DNA follows: TGTGCCAGCAGTTCCAGCCGGGACTCCTCTCAAGAGACCCAGTACTTC. Its protein is CASSSSRDSSQETQYF.

The chain joins TRBV4-3 to TRBJ2-2, with a possible D match to TRBD1 (5 bases). V was pared by 1 base and J by 3 bases, with 12 bases between. Germline loops: CDR1 LGHNA, CDR2 YSLEER. This CDR3 has 16 amino acids. CDR3 in amino acids: CASSQGAREDTGELFF. In DNA, the CDR3 is TGCGCCAGCAGCCAAGGAGCCAGGGAAGACACCGGGGAGCTGTTTTTT.

J is TRBJ1-4 and V is TRBV5-6; 7 bases line up with TRBD1. Germline V gene lookup returns CDR1 SGHDT and CDR2 YYEEEE. The CDR3 is 16 amino acids. J lost 4 bases, V lost 0 bases, and 6 bases had no gene match. The CDR3 reads CASSLARRGNNEKLFF. CDR3 DNA: TGTGCCAGCAGCTTGGCTCGCAGGGGGAATAATGAAAAACTGTTTTTT.

The chain combines TRBV7-2 with TRBJ2-2; 8 nucleotides agree with TRBD1. The junction had 11 bases not matched to a gene; V was cut back by 6 bases and J by 5 bases. This CDR3 has 16 amino acids. Germline V gene lookup returns CDR1 SGHTA and CDR2 FQGNSA. CDR3 bases: TGTGCCAGCAGTTCGAACGGACAGGGTTCGACCGGGGAGCTGTTTTTT. As protein: CASSSNGQGSTGELFF.

The rearrangement links TRBV6-1 to TRBJ2-2; 12 nucleotides line up with TRBD2. This CDR3 contains 17 residues. CDR1 is MNHNS, CDR2 SASEGT, per germline. With V trimmed by 2 bases and J by 4 bases, 5 bases remained unmatched. CDR3 in DNA: TGTGCCAGCAGTGAACTAGCGGGGGGGTCGGGCACCGGGGAGCTGTTTTTT. Encoded protein: CASSELAGGSGTGELFF.

This chain links TRBV5-1 with TRBJ1-6; the D gene is possibly TRBD1 (5 bases). The V and J ends lost 3 bases and 8 bases respectively, with 24 bases between them. This CDR3 contains 18 residues. CDR1 and CDR2 from the germline V gene are SGHRS and YFSETQ. CDR3 sequence (DNA): TGCGCCAGCAGCTCCTACAACCCTCCGGGGGATTGGGATTCACCCCTCCACTTT. Translating gives CASSSYNPPGDWDSPLHF. Variable domain in full (rest from reference TRBV5-1 and TRBJ1-6): KAGVTQTPRYLIKTRGQQVTLSCSPISGHRSVSWYQQTPGQGLQFLFEYFSETQRNKGNFPGRFSGRQFSNSRSEMNVSTLELGDSALYLCASSSYNPPGDWDSPLHFGNGTRLTVT.

The rearrangement links TRBV14 to TRBJ1-2; TRBD1 might be the D (5 bases). Trimming took 1 base from V and 7 from J, leaving 25 bases between them. Germline loops: CDR1 SGHDN, CDR2 FVKESK. CDR3 size: 18 residues. The CDR3 sequence: CASSQGSGLPIATAGYTF. DNA for the CDR3: TGTGCCAGCAGCCAAGGGTCAGGGCTACCCATTGCAACGGCTGGCTACACCTTC.

The chain has TRBV6-6 and TRBJ1-2, with 12 bases that match TRBD1. The J segment lost 8 bases and the V segment lost 10 bases, leaving 11 bases of the junction unmatched. The CDR3 has 14 amino acids. In germline, CDR1 is MNHNY, CDR2 SVGAGI (reference sequence). CDR3 in DNA: TGTGCCACCTCGAACCCGGGACAGGGGGCGGGCTACACCTTC. Residues: CATSNPGQGAGYTF.

The V call is TRBV6-5, the J call TRBJ2-7; D gene unclear. CDR1 is MNHEY, CDR2 SVGAGI, per germline. Trimming stripped 6 bases from V and 2 bases from J, with 17 bases between. The CDR3 extends over 15 amino acids. Here the CDR3 DNA reads TGTGCCAGCAGCCGCGGAAGGCCCTCCACCTACGAGCAGTACTTC. This codes for CASSRGRPSTYEQYF.

This chain uses TRBV11-2 with TRBJ1-5; 7 bases match TRBD1. J was trimmed by 5 bases and V by 5 bases; bases with no gene match: 3. This CDR3 comprises 13 residues. Germline V gene lookup returns CDR1 SGHAT and CDR2 FQNNGV. The CDR3 region is CASSPGGDQPQHF. The CDR3 nucleotides read TGTGCCAGCAGCCCAGGGGGTGATCAGCCCCAGCATTTT.

This clone appeared a single time. The chain recombines TRBV29-1 with TRBJ2-7; 8 bases are a match to TRBD1. Per germline, CDR1 SQVTM and CDR2 ANQGSEA. Trimming at V came to 7 bases and at J to 5 bases, leaving 4 bases not matched to a gene. The CDR3 consists of 11 residues. CDR3 residues: CSGTGGNEQYF. CDR3 nucleotide sequence: TGCAGCGGTACAGGGGGGAACGAGCAGTACTTC.

V and J are TRBV11-2 and TRBJ2-7; TRBD1 is a possible D gene (6 bases). V lost 10 bases to trimming and J lost 6 bases, with 19 bases between them. This CDR3 is built from 13 residues. Germline V gene data show CDR1 as SGHAT and CDR2 as FQNNGV. The CDR3 bases are TGTGCCACTACTGGACAGCGACACGCCGAGCAGTACTTC. It yields the protein CATTGQRHAEQYF.

This clone appeared a few times. The J gene is TRBJ2-7, the V gene TRBV10-2, with 10 bases aligning to TRBD1. The V and J ends lost 3 bases and 2 bases, in that order; junction bases with no gene match: 4. CDR1 WSHSY and CDR2 SAAADI come from the germline V gene. The CDR3 extends over 15 amino acids. CDR3 sequence: CASSDGTGETYEQYF. The CDR3 DNA follows: TGCGCCAGCAGTGACGGGACAGGGGAAACCTACGAGCAGTACTTC.

On this clone: One junction end does not reproduce the germline sequence, and a read error may be involved. The sample has other DNA sequences that encode this CDR3 too. This rearrangement joins TRBV13 to TRBJ1-5; no clear D. CDR1 is PRHDT and CDR2 is FYEKMQ in the germline V gene (reference sequence). This CDR3 spans 17 amino acids. The CDR3 sequence is CASSFRGGLWSNQPQHF. The CDR3 region has the DNA TGCGCCAGCAGCTTCCGGGGAGGGCTCTGGAGCAATCAGCCCCAGCATTTT.

The chain employs TRBV6-5 and TRBJ2-5; 9 bases align to TRBD1. The closer fit of TRBJ2-7 to the DNA end suggests the J call may be wrong. This CDR3 is built from 11 residues. Per germline, CDR1 MNHEY and CDR2 SVGAGI. The CDR3 here is CASGTGNEQYF. The DNA for the CDR3 is TGTGCCAGCGGGACAGGGAACGAGCAGTACTTC.

Of note for this clone: Other DNA sequences in the sample encode the same CDR3. This chain joins TRBV27 and TRBJ1-5; D is perhaps TRBD1 (5 bases). V was clipped by 3 bases and J by 4 bases, with 10 bases between them. This CDR3 spans 14 amino acids. The germline V gene encodes CDR1 MNHEY and CDR2 SMNVEV (reference sequence). The CDR3 loop reads CASSLLGVNQPQHF. CDR3 in DNA: TGTGCCAGCAGTTTGTTAGGGGTGAATCAGCCCCAGCATTTT.

The genes are TRBV9 and TRBJ1-1, with D tentatively TRBD1 (5 bases). The CDR3 runs to 16 residues. Per germline, CDR1 SGDLS and CDR2 YYNGEE. Trimming pared 4 bases from V and 1 base from J, leaving 17 bases between. Here the CDR3 reads CASSSPQGFGNTEAFF. CDR3 in DNA: TGTGCCAGCAGCTCCCCCCAGGGATTTGGGAACACTGAAGCTTTCTTT. Complete variable domain (other parts from reference TRBV9 and TRBJ1-1): DSGVTQTPKHLITATGQRVTLRCSPRSGDLSVYWYQQSLDQGLQFLIQYYNGEERAKGNILERFSAQQFPDLHSELNLSSLELGDSALYFCASSSPQGFGNTEAFFGQGTRLTVV.

The chain's CDR3 is CASSLGPTGNSNQPQHF. The CDR3 nucleotides read TGTGCCAGCAGCTTAGGCCCGACAGGTAATAGCAATCAGCCCCAGCATTTT. This chain connects TRBV7-9 to TRBJ1-5, with a possible D match to TRBD1 (6 bases). Germline values: CDR1 SEHNR, CDR2 FQNEAQ (reference sequence). CDR3 size: 17 residues. V was cut by 1 base and J by 0 bases, with 13 bases left in between.

CDR3 sequence reads: CASSLAGEGGDEKLFF. The CDR3 bases are TGCGCCAGCAGCTTGGCAGGGGAAGGGGGAGATGAAAAACTGTTTTTT. This chain joins TRBV5-1 and TRBJ1-4; the D gene is possibly TRBD1 (6 bases). Germline V gives CDR1 SGHRS, CDR2 YFSETQ. V was shortened by 0 bases and J by 6 bases, with 15 bases between the two germline ends. The CDR3 is 16 amino acids.

The chain combines TRBV7-2 with TRBJ1-5; D may be TRBD1 (5 bases). CDR1 is SGHTA and CDR2 is FQGNSA in the germline V gene. The CDR3 has 16 residues. Deletions cut 5 bases from V and 3 bases from J, with 17 bases between. The CDR3 coding sequence is TGTGCCAGCAGCGATAGTGACAGCAGCCTCAATCAGCCCCAGCATTTT. Translated, it gives CASSDSDSSLNQPQHF.

This clone was recorded only once. This chain uses TRBV7-2 with TRBJ2-2; 8 bases match TRBD2. Germline CDR1 reads SGHTA; CDR2 reads FQGNSA. The junction had 18 bases not matched to a gene; V was cut back by 5 bases and J by 4 bases. The CDR3 spans 19 residues. The CDR3: CASSPRDPNARGGTGELFF. The CDR3 DNA follows: TGTGCCAGCAGCCCACGGGACCCTAACGCTCGGGGGGGCACCGGGGAGCTGTTTTTT.